The clone carrying this T cell receptor (beta chain) was detected many times. The target antigen is unknown. The genes are named according to mouse. The read terminates 4 residues before the CDR3 end, so the remaining end is supplied by the germline J gene. This entry comes from a study of CD8+ T cells in alopecia areata. Study overall: Recipient mice, approximately 7-11-week-old female C3H/HeJ animals, received skin from roughly 6-13-month-old C3H/HeJ graft donors with spontaneous alopecia. Study-level results: It was lesional scalp, especially alopecia totalis/universalis, that showed higher clonality than normal scalp. Scalp repertoires also include resident alphabeta T cells from normal skin.

Reverse transcription of extracted RNA yielded cDNA, which provided the sequencing template. Sequenced by immunoSEQ multiplex PCR; TCRdb stores in-frame clones only, minus some. The table lists 3,900 or so clones, with no singletons. With 4 bases clipped from V and 4 bases from J, the junction kept 6 bases outside the gene matches. The CDR3 is 15 residues long. CD4, CD8alpha, NKG2D, NKG2ACE and other markers were used to sort pooled cutaneous lymph node cells. The TCR originated in a C3H/HeJ mouse with alopecia areata. The MHC haplotype of the strain is H2-k. Source material: CD8+ T cells sorted from a lymph node. The chain employs TRBV21 and TRBJ1-2, with 10 bases lining up with TRBD1. TRBV21 is reported as an ORF; its role is uncertain. CDR3 sequence: CASSPSGTGASDYTF. Partial CDR3 DNA: TGTGCTAGCAGTCCCTCAGGGACAGGGGCCTCC.